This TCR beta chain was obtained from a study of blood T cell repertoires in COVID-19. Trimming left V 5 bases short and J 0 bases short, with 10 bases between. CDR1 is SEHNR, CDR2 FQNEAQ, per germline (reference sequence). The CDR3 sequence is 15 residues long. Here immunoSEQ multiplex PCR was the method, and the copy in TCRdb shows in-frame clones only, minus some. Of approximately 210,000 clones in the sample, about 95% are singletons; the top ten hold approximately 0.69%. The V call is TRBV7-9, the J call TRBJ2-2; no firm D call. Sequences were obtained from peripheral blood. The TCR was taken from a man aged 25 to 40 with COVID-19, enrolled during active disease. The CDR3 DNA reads TGTGCCAGCAGCCCCTACGTGTCGAACACCGGGGAGCTGTTTTTT. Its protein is CASSPYVSNTGELFF.